Detailed here is one T cell receptor beta chain. Its antigen remains unknown. The entry originates in a study of OX40 agonist ivuxolimab in advanced cancers. Background on the study: The study enrolled dose-escalation patients with hepatocellular carcinoma, melanoma, renal cell or head and neck cancer. Prior anti-PD-1, anti-PD-L1 or anti-CTLA-4 therapy was allowed; about 39% had some.

The V end lost 3 bases, the J end lost 4 bases, and 12 bases lay between the germline ends. The CDR3 is made up of 14 amino acids. The germline gives CDR1 MNHEY, CDR2 SMNVEV (reference sequence). Data came from immunoSEQ multiplex PCR; TCRdb stores just in-frame clones and leaves some out. There are some 43,000 clones in the sample; 75% to 90% occur only once, and under 15% lies in the top ten. Study-level points and caveats: CD8+ T cells showed, on average, more clonal expansion than CD4+ cells.

The chain employs TRBV27 and TRBJ1-1; D uncertain. The sample in question was CD4+ or CD8+ T cells sorted from blood, obtained in a trial of the OX40 agonist ivuxolimab. This sequence originates from an adult with an advanced solid tumor such as melanoma, head and neck, liver or kidney cancer. The CDR3 loop is CASSLGGWGTEAFF. In DNA, the CDR3 is TGTGCCAGCAGTTTGGGAGGATGGGGCACTGAAGCTTTCTTT.